The clone carrying this TCR beta chain was counted at least ten times. Its antigen is still unknown. The study amplified TCR beta CDR3 regions using RNA transcripts. First-round RT-PCR employed HTBI primers, with a second-round multiplex PCR after it. TCRdb reprocessed the multiplex PCR reads via MiXCR and lists one record per CDR3 protein. The data contain about 370,000 distinct CDR3 sequences, 15% to 20% of them singletons. The CDR3 contains 11 residues. Trimming took 3 bases from V and 10 from J, leaving 10 bases between them. The data originate from a study of Graves' ophthalmopathy and Graves' hyperthyroidism. Points from the study as a whole: Cross-validated, the 13-signature model showed 87.88%/81.08% sensitivity/specificity, and 80%/75% in the test set. Blood also harbored most expanded thyroid clonotypes above 0.001 frequency. Prediction of ophthalmopathy progression reached roughly 70% sensitivity and around 72% specificity.

Ophthalmopathy was moderately-to-severely active, CAS at least 3, NOSPECS at least 4, lasting under 3 months. The clonotype comes from a young woman with Graves' ophthalmopathy. This chain connects TRBV12-3 or TRBV12-4 to TRBJ2-7; D is ambiguous. Input material: peripheral blood. DNA of the CDR3: TGTGCCAGCAGTTTTTCATGGAGCCAGTACTTC. This sequence encodes CASSFSWSQYF.